This paragraph reports one TCR beta chain. Its antigen is unidentified. The sample contains more than one DNA sequence encoding this CDR3. PCR employed 60 Vbeta and 13 Jbeta primers. The protocol was immunoSEQ multiplex PCR, while the TCRdb copy is restricted to in-frame clones and leaves out a portion. In all, the sample yields 40,000 to 50,000 clones. The sample belongs to a study of cytomegalovirus exposure and HLA in healthy donors. Study observations and caveats: Earlier analysis found most TCR beta V segments productive about 87% or about 30% of the time. The CMV antigen specificity of a few CMV-associated chains was confirmed through in vitro analysis.

The germline gives CDR1 SGHDT, CDR2 YYEEEE. Trimming shortened V by 3 bases and J by 0 bases, and 11 bases separated the two germline ends. The CDR3 is made up of 15 amino acids. The source of this sequence is a man aged 25-45 years in good health and CMV-seronegative. J is TRBJ2-3 and V is TRBV5-6; TRBD2 might be the D (5 bases). Sequenced sample: PBMCs. For the CDR3, the DNA is TGTGCCAGCAGCTCAACCGGCGGGAGCACAGATACGCAGTATTTT. Its translation: CASSSTGGSTDTQYF.